This entry concerns a single T cell receptor (beta chain). TCRdb itself ran the RT-PCR reads through MiXCR, one entry per CDR3 protein. This table has around 570,000 distinct CDR3 sequences, around 11% appearing once. The data originate from a study of response to subunit inactivated influenza vaccine. The data also belong to a second study, concerning T cells expressing NK-cell markers. This second study notes: Libraries used 5'RACE template switching adding universal primer site and UMIs.

The specimen was PBMCs from blood, collected on the day of vaccination. This TCR came from a man aged 50-59 years who received an inactivated influenza vaccine.

The CDR3 coding sequence is TGTGCCAGCAGTTACTCCATCGGACCGGGGAAGACCCAGTACTTC. Translation gives CASSYSIGPGKTQYF. The V and J genes are TRBV6-2 or TRBV6-3 and TRBJ2-5; TRBD2 is a possible D gene (5 bases). Trimming took off 0 bases at V and 6 bases at J, with 14 bases between the two ends. Germline-derived CDR1 and CDR2 are MNHEY and SVGEGT. The CDR3 has 15 amino acids.